This T cell receptor beta chain was recorded in a study of OX40 agonist ivuxolimab in advanced cancers. Whole-study context: Eligibility admitted prior anti-PD-1, anti-PD-L1 or anti-CTLA-4 therapy; roughly 39% had some.

Produced via immunoSEQ multiplex PCR; TCRdb's table is partial and in-frame only. The data hold 50,000 to 75,000 clones, with approximately 86% observed a single time. The V gene lost 3 bases and the J gene lost 5 bases, with 11 bases spanning the gap. The CDR3 contains 13 residues. Germline CDR1 and CDR2: SGDLS and YYNGEE. General study findings and limits: Averaging showed that CD8+ T cells had more expanded clones than CD4+ did.

This clone was recorded only once. The antigen remains unidentified. The material was CD4+ or CD8+ T cells sorted from blood, obtained in a trial of the OX40 agonist ivuxolimab. The TCR sequence derives from an adult with an advanced solid tumor such as melanoma, head and neck, liver or kidney cancer. The genes are TRBV9 and TRBJ2-5; D possibly corresponds to TRBD1 (5 bases). In DNA, the CDR3 is TGTGCCAGCAGCGCCAGGGATCGGGAGACCCAGTACTTC. This sequence encodes CASSARDRETQYF.